This record covers a single TCR beta chain. The entry originates in a study of cytomegalovirus exposure and HLA in healthy donors. Trimming took 1 base from V and 7 from J, leaving 8 bases between them. Germline V lookup: CDR1 SGHRS, CDR2 YFSETQ. The CDR3 is 12 amino acids. The PCR had 60 Vbeta and 13 Jbeta primers. Some clones are missing from TCRdb's copy, which holds only in-frame ones; the method was immunoSEQ multiplex PCR. The top ten hold about 1.7% of the sample, which has roughly 120,000 clones, 86% seen once. Input material: PBMCs. This receptor was taken from a man in his forties in good health and CMV-seronegative. V is TRBV5-1 and J is TRBJ1-1; no firm D call. The CDR3 DNA reads as TGCGCCAGCAGCTTGCTTACGGGTGAAGCTTTCTTT. Its translation is CASSLLTGEAFF.